Below are 3 T cell receptor beta chains sequenced from a single sample in a study of T cell changes during pregnancy in multiple sclerosis. Produced via immunoSEQ multiplex PCR; TCRdb's table is partial and in-frame only. Counted here are approximately 40,000 clones, about nine tenths occurring once; the ten biggest clones make up 0.35% to 0.45%. The source was CD4+ T cells from peripheral blood mononuclear cells, collected after pregnancy. The receptors stem from a female donor in good health, enrolled as a control in a pregnancy study.

The rearrangement uses TRBV12-5 and TRBJ2-2; D uncertain. The V end was cut by 0 bases, the J end by 4 bases, with 9 bases between. The CDR3 consists of 15 residues. Per the germline V gene, CDR1 is LGHNT and CDR2 is FRNRAP. CDR3 in DNA: TGTGCTAGTGGTTTGGTTCGCCAGTTCACCGGGGAGCTGTTTTTT. Its translation is CASGLVRQFTGELFF.

The chain employs TRBV19 and TRBJ2-5, with TRBD1 matching 10 bases. Germline assignment: CDR1 LNHDA and CDR2 SQIVND (reference sequence). The CDR3 runs to 17 residues. The ends lost 2 bases at V and 5 bases at J; junction bases unmatched: 11. CDR3 sequence: CASSITGQGGRGETQYF. The DNA for the CDR3 is TGTGCCAGTAGTATAACAGGACAGGGGGGACGGGGGGAGACCCAGTACTTC.

The CDR3 sequence: CASSLAGGRTDTQYF. CDR3 DNA sequence: TGTGCCAGCAGCTTAGCGGGAGGTAGGACAGATACGCAGTATTTT. This rearrangement joins TRBV7-6 to TRBJ2-3, with D maybe TRBD2 (6 bases). This CDR3 is built from 15 residues. CDR1 is SGHVS and CDR2 is FNYEAQ in the germline V gene. V shed 0 bases and J shed 3 bases, with 10 bases lying between them.